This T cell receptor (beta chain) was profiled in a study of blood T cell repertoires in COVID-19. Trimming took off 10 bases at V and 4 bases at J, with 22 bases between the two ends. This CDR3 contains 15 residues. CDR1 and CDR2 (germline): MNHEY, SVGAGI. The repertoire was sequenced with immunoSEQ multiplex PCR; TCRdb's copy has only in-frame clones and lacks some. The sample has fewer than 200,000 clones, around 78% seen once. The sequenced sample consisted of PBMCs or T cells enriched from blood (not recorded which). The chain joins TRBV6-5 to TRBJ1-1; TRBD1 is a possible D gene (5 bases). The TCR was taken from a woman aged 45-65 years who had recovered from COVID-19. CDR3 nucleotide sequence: TGTGCCAACCAAGAGGCAGGGCGGGGTAGCACTGAAGCTTTCTTT. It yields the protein CANQEAGRGSTEAFF.